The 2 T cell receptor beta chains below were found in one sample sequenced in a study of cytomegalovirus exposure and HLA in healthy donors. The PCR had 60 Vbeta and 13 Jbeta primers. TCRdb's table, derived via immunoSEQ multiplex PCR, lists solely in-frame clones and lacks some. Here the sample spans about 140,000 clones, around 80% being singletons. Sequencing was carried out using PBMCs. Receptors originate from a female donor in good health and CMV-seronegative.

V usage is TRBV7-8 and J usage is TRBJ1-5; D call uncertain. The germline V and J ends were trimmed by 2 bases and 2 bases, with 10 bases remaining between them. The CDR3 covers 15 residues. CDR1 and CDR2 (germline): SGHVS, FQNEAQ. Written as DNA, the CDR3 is TGTGCCAGCAGCTTACTACCACTACGCAATCAGCCCCAGCATTTT. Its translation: CASSLLPLRNQPQHF.

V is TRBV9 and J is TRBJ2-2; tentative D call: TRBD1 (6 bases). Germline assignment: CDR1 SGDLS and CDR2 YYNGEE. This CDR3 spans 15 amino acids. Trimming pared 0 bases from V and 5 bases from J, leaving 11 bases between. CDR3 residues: CASSVGGGGTGELFF. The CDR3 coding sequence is TGTGCCAGCAGCGTAGGTGGGGGCGGGACCGGGGAGCTGTTTTTT.